This T cell receptor (beta chain) stems from a study of T cell repertoires in cytomegalovirus infection. Trimming removed 5 bases from V and 0 bases from J, with 11 bases in between. Germline V CDR1 and CDR2: SGHTA, FQGNSA. CDR3 length: 15 residues. This clonotype showed up many times. What it binds is not known. MiXCR, run by TCRdb on the reads, gives a single entry per CDR3 protein. Among hundreds of thousands of distinct CDR3 sequences listed, more than 20% were seen once. The study, taken as a whole, reports: The study found HLA-C-restricted CMV-specific TCR beta clonotypes dominating the ex vivo response.

Sequenced material: CD8+ T cells from PBMCs. This sequence joins TRBV7-2 and TRBJ1-5, with a tentative D call TRBD1 (6 bases). The sequence derives from a human donor in good health (CMV status not recorded). Some clones in this sample may be carry-over from other donors' samples. The CDR3 DNA reads TGTGCCAGCAGCCTTGACAGGTATAGCAATCAGCCCCAGCATTTT. Translating gives CASSLDRYSNQPQHF. The full variable domain, completed using reference TRBV7-2 and TRBJ1-5, is GAGVSQSPSNKVTEKGKDVELRCDPISGHTALYWYRQSLGQGLEFLIYFQGNSAPDKSGLPSDRFSAERTGGSVSTLTIQRTQQEDSAVYLCASSLDRYSNQPQHFGDGTRLSIL.